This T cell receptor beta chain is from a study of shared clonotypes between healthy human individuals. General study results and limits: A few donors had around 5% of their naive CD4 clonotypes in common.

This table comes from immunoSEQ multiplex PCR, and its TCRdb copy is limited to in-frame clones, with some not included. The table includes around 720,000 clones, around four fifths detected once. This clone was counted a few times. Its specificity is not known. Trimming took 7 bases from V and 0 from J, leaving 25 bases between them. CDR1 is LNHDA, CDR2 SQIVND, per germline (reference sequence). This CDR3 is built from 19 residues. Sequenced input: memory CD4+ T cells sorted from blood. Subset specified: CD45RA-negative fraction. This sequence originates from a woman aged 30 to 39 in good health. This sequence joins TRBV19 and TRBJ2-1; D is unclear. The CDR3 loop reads CASTPLVAGPFSSYNEQFF. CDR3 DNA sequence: TGTGCCAGTACCCCTTTAGTAGCAGGCCCTTTCAGCTCCTACAATGAGCAGTTCTTC.